One and the same sample provided the 12 T cell receptor beta chains below, sequenced in a study of low-dose radiotherapy and immunotherapy resistance in tumors. cDNA synthesis used a TRAV/TRBV-specific primer set for both chains. With a V-primer adapter and a constant-region primer, TCRs were amplified for 20 to 25 PCR cycles. TCRdb passed the reads through MiXCR, listing each CDR3 protein once. The data show 80,000 to 90,000 distinct CDR3 sequences, roughly a sixth seen once. Time point in this sample: before trial treatment. The sequenced sample was PBMCs, obtained before treatment. All receptors come from a male donor with prostate cancer.

This clonotype was observed at least ten times. This rearrangement joins TRBV6-2 or TRBV6-3 to TRBJ1-5; D might be TRBD1 (6 bases). The CDR3 extends over 17 amino acids. Deletions cut 5 bases from V and 0 bases from J, with 17 bases between. Germline values: CDR1 MNHEY, CDR2 SVGEGT. CDR3 sequence (DNA): TGTGCCAGCAGTGCGAGGGCAGGGGTATATAGCAATCAGCCCCAGCATTTT. Amino acids: CASSARAGVYSNQPQHF.

This clonotype has at least ten counts. The J gene is TRBJ1-4, the V gene TRBV3-1, with TRBD1 matching 7 bases. The CDR3 consists of 15 residues. Germline V gene lookup returns CDR1 LGHDT and CDR2 YNNKEL (reference sequence). V lost 4 bases to trimming and J lost 6 bases; unmatched junction nucleotides: 8. Here the CDR3 DNA reads TGTGCCAGCAGCCTTCCGACAGGGATGGATGAAAAACTGTTTTTT. It is translated as CASSLPTGMDEKLFF.

This clonotype was seen repeatedly, ten times or more. V is TRBV6-1 and J is TRBJ1-5; tentative D call: TRBD1 (6 bases). The V end was cut by 5 bases, the J end by 7 bases, with 15 bases between. This CDR3 is built from 14 residues. Per the germline V gene, CDR1 is MNHNS and CDR2 is SASEGT. The CDR3 DNA sequence: TGTGCCAGCAGTTACTCAAGGGGGTGGCAGCCCCAGCATTTT. It specifies CASSYSRGWQPQHF.

This rearrangement joins TRBV4-1 to TRBJ1-1; D gene unclear. Deletions cut 1 base from V and 5 bases from J, with 14 bases between. This CDR3 is built from 15 residues. CDR1 and CDR2 from the germline V gene are MGHRA and YSYEKL. In DNA, the CDR3 is TGCGCCAGCAGCCAAGTGGTGGAGGGTTTAACTGAAGCTTTCTTT. Amino acids: CASSQVVEGLTEAFF.

This clonotype was seen many times. The chain combines TRBV11-2 with TRBJ2-3; TRBD2 might be the D (5 bases). V lost 1 base, J lost 4 bases, and 12 bases lay in between. Per germline, CDR1 SGHAT and CDR2 FQNNGV. This CDR3 comprises 15 residues. CDR3 DNA sequence: TGTGCCAGCAGCTTAGGGGTGGGGAGCCCAGATACGCAGTATTTT. Amino acids: CASSLGVGSPDTQYF.

This clonotype was found many times. CDR3 protein: CASSYPGGREQFF. CDR3 sequence (DNA): TGTGCCAGCAGTTACCCCGGGGGCCGTGAGCAGTTCTTC. The V gene is TRBV6-2 or TRBV6-3, the J gene TRBJ2-1; D tentatively fits TRBD1 or TRBD2 (6 bases each). The CDR3 covers 13 residues. The germline gives CDR1 MNHEY, CDR2 SVGEGT. Trimming cost V 2 bases and J 9 bases, with 11 bases left between them.

This chain connects TRBV20-1 to TRBJ1-5; possibly TRBD1 for D (6 bases). V dropped 6 bases and J dropped 0 bases, with 12 bases sitting between them. CDR1 and CDR2 from the germline V gene are DFQATT and SNEGSKA (reference sequence). CDR3 length: 14 amino acids. CDR3 residues: CSADTGPSNQPQHF. DNA for the CDR3: TGCAGTGCGGATACAGGGCCTAGCAATCAGCCCCAGCATTTT.

This clonotype was picked up many times. The chain carries TRBV12-3 or TRBV12-4 and TRBJ2-6, with a tentative D call TRBD1 (6 bases). The CDR3 runs to 16 residues. V was clipped by 6 bases and J by 0 bases, with 12 bases between them. The CDR3 DNA is TGTGCCAGCAGACCTACAGGGCCCTCTGGGGCCAACGTCCTGACTTTC. Encoded protein: CASRPTGPSGANVLTF.

This clonotype was seen many times. The chain couples TRBV7-7 to TRBJ2-2; weak D call: TRBD2 (6 bases). Trimming left V 4 bases short and J 6 bases short, with 9 bases between. This CDR3 contains 13 residues. Germline assignment: CDR1 SSHAT and CDR2 FNYEAQ (reference sequence). Written as DNA, the CDR3 is TGTGCCAGCAGCTGGGCGGGGTCCGGGGAGCTGTTTTTT. Translated: CASSWAGSGELFF.

The rearrangement joins TRBV5-1 to TRBJ2-5; D unclear. CDR3 length: 16 residues. The germline V gene encodes CDR1 SGHRS and CDR2 YFSETQ. Trimming removed 4 bases from V and 1 base from J, with 17 bases in between. The CDR3 loop is CASSLRGRPPQETQYF. CDR3 bases: TGCGCCAGCAGCCTACGCGGCAGGCCTCCCCAAGAGACCCAGTACTTC.

This clonotype showed up many times. At one boundary the junction diverges from the germline segment, which might be a read error. The genes are TRBV7-6 and TRBJ2-5, with D perhaps TRBD1 or TRBD2 (6 bases each). Germline-derived CDR1 and CDR2 are SGHVS and FNYEAQ. The CDR3 is 15 amino acids. The CDR3 DNA sequence: TGTGCTAGCAGCTTAGCGGCGGACAGCGTATGGACCCAGTACTTC. It yields the protein CASSLAADSVWTQYF.

There are many counts of this clonotype. The V and J genes are TRBV5-6 and TRBJ2-7, with 7 bases aligning to TRBD2. The CDR3 spans 13 residues. The trim removed 6 bases at V and 1 base at J, leaving 4 bases unmatched. Per the germline V gene, CDR1 is SGHDT and CDR2 is YYEEEE. The CDR3, as DNA: TGTGCCAGCACCCCGGGGGGATCCTACGAGCAGTACTTC. It translates to CASTPGGSYEQYF. Complete variable domain (other parts from reference TRBV5-6 and TRBJ2-7): DAGVTQSPTHLIKTRGQQVTLRCSPKSGHDTVSWYQQALGQGPQFIFQYYEEEERQRGNFPDRFSGHQFPNYSSELNVNALLLGDSALYLCASTPGGSYEQYFGPGTRLTVT.